A selection of T cell receptor beta chains follows, all from one sample in a study of OX40 agonist ivuxolimab in advanced cancers. Data came from immunoSEQ multiplex PCR; TCRdb stores just in-frame clones and leaves some out. Of approximately 28,000 clones listed, 70% to 85% are singletons. Sequencing used CD4+ or CD8+ T cells sorted from blood, obtained in a trial of the OX40 agonist ivuxolimab. Receptors were obtained from an adult with an advanced solid tumor such as melanoma, head and neck, liver or kidney cancer. Both conserved end residues are part of each CDR3. The order of the fields is clone size, D gene, J gene, V gene, CDR3 DNA, CDR3 protein. The D gene is left open where the match is weak. Clone size is given for some rows only: seen once, a few or many times, or a class if the clone is expanded.

clone size: -; D gene: TRBD2; J gene: TRBJ2-7; V gene: TRBV9; CDR3 DNA: TGTGCCAGCAGCGTAGCAGCGGGAGGGGACGAGCAGTACTTC; CDR3 protein: CASSVAAGGDEQYF
clone size: -; D gene: TRBD1; J gene: TRBJ2-7; V gene: TRBV7-6; CDR3 DNA: TGTGCCAGCAGCTCACTGTTATACCCCGGGACAGAGTCCTACGAGCAGTACTTC; CDR3 protein: CASSSLLYPGTESYEQYF
clone size: -; D gene: TRBD1; J gene: TRBJ2-7; V gene: TRBV11-2; CDR3 DNA: TGTGCCAGCAGCTTTGGGACAGACATCTACGAGCAGTACTTC; CDR3 protein: CASSFGTDIYEQYF
clone size: -; D gene: -; J gene: TRBJ1-2; V gene: TRBV5-1; CDR3 DNA: TGCGCCAGCAGCCTTCAGAACCAGGGCGGCTATGGCTACACCTTC; CDR3 protein: CASSLQNQGGYGYTF
clone size: -; D gene: -; J gene: TRBJ1-2; V gene: TRBV19; CDR3 DNA: TGTGCCAGTAGTACCGGACAGATTTATGGCTACACCTTC; CDR3 protein: CASSTGQIYGYTF
clone size: -; D gene: -; J gene: TRBJ2-1; V gene: TRBV4-3; CDR3 DNA: TGCGCCAGCAGCCAAGATAGGGGGGGGCAGTACAATGAGCAGTTCTTC; CDR3 protein: CASSQDRGGQYNEQFF
clone size: -; D gene: -; J gene: TRBJ2-1; V gene: TRBV27; CDR3 DNA: TGTGCCAGCAGTTTCGTGGAAGCCAATGAGCAGTTCTTC; CDR3 protein: CASSFVEANEQFF
clone size: -; D gene: -; J gene: TRBJ2-7; V gene: TRBV6-5; CDR3 DNA: TGTGCCAGCAGTTACTCGAATCCTGGGTACGAGCAGTACTTC; CDR3 protein: CASSYSNPGYEQYF
clone size: -; D gene: -; J gene: TRBJ2-2; V gene: TRBV29-1; CDR3 DNA: TGCAGCGTGCCCGGACCGAGAGCCGGGGAGCTGTTTTTT; CDR3 protein: CSVPGPRAGELFF
clone size: -; D gene: TRBD1; J gene: TRBJ1-6; V gene: TRBV28; CDR3 DNA: TGTGCCAGCAGCAACGACAACCTTCGGACAGGGGGATATAATTCACCCCTCCACTTT; CDR3 protein: CASSNDNLRTGGYNSPLHF
clone size: few; D gene: -; J gene: TRBJ2-2; V gene: TRBV27; CDR3 DNA: TGTGCCAGCAGTCCGATGGGGTACACCGGGGAGCTGTTTTTT; CDR3 protein: CASSPMGYTGELFF
clone size: few; D gene: TRBD1; J gene: TRBJ2-1; V gene: TRBV28; CDR3 DNA: TGTGCCAGCAGTCCGAGGACAGGGCGCTCCTACAATGAGCAGTTCTTC; CDR3 protein: CASSPRTGRSYNEQFF
clone size: -; D gene: TRBD1; J gene: TRBJ2-2; V gene: TRBV2; CDR3 DNA: TGTGCCAGCTTCGGGACAGGACTGAACACCGGGGAGCTGTTTTTT; CDR3 protein: CASFGTGLNTGELFF
clone size: -; D gene: -; J gene: TRBJ2-1; V gene: TRBV19; CDR3 DNA: TGTGCCAGTAGTCCCGCGGTTGCCTACAATGAGCAGTTCTTC; CDR3 protein: CASSPAVAYNEQFF
clone size: -; D gene: -; J gene: TRBJ2-4; V gene: TRBV19; CDR3 DNA: TGTGCCAGTAGCTCACAGGTCGAAGCCAAAAACATTCAGTACTTC; CDR3 protein: CASSSQVEAKNIQYF
clone size: -; D gene: -; J gene: TRBJ2-1; V gene: TRBV7-9; CDR3 DNA: TGTGCCAGCAGCTTGATGGACATTGAGCAGTTCTTC; CDR3 protein: CASSLMDIEQFF
clone size: -; D gene: -; J gene: TRBJ1-1; V gene: TRBV11-3; CDR3 DNA: TGTGCCAGCTCCGTCGGGAAGGAAGCTTTCTTT; CDR3 protein: CASSVGKEAFF
clone size: -; D gene: -; J gene: TRBJ2-7; V gene: TRBV19; CDR3 DNA: TGTGCCAGCACCCCAGGGGCGGGGGACTACGAGCAGTACTTC; CDR3 protein: CASTPGAGDYEQYF
clone size: -; D gene: -; J gene: TRBJ1-2; V gene: TRBV7-9; CDR3 DNA: TGTGCCAGCAGCCCCCGGGACGGCTATGGCTACACCTTC; CDR3 protein: CASSPRDGYGYTF
clone size: once; D gene: -; J gene: TRBJ1-1; V gene: TRBV5-6; CDR3 DNA: TGTGTCAGCAGCTTCATCTCAGACGAAGCTTTCTTT; CDR3 protein: CVSSFISDEAFF
clone size: few; D gene: -; J gene: TRBJ1-2; V gene: TRBV5-8; CDR3 DNA: TGTGCCAGCAGCTTGCAGGCGGCGAACTATGGCTACACCTTC; CDR3 protein: CASSLQAANYGYTF
clone size: -; D gene: -; J gene: TRBJ2-5; V gene: TRBV12-5; CDR3 DNA: TGTGCTAGTGGTTTAGGAGGGGGAGAGACCCAGTACTTC; CDR3 protein: CASGLGGGETQYF
clone size: -; D gene: -; J gene: TRBJ1-5; V gene: TRBV21-1; CDR3 DNA: TGTGCCAGCAGCTCCCAACCCGGACAGGGGGCGTCTCAGCCCCAGCATTTT; CDR3 protein: CASSSQPGQGASQPQHF
clone size: few; D gene: -; J gene: TRBJ2-7; V gene: TRBV2; CDR3 DNA: TGTGCCAGCAGTAGCCTATCCTACGAGCAGTACTTC; CDR3 protein: CASSSLSYEQYF
clone size: -; D gene: -; J gene: TRBJ1-3; V gene: TRBV11-2; CDR3 DNA: TGTGCCAGCAGCTCCAATGGATACACCATATATTTT; CDR3 protein: CASSSNGYTIYF
clone size: -; D gene: -; J gene: TRBJ1-5; V gene: TRBV10-1; CDR3 DNA: TGCGCCAGCAGTGCCCGGGAGGATCAGCCCCAGCATTTT; CDR3 protein: CASSAREDQPQHF
clone size: -; D gene: -; J gene: TRBJ1-1; V gene: TRBV7-9; CDR3 DNA: TGTGCCAGCAGCTTTTGGGGGACGGACACTGAAGCTTTCTTT; CDR3 protein: CASSFWGTDTEAFF
clone size: -; D gene: -; J gene: TRBJ2-1; V gene: TRBV4-3; CDR3 DNA: TGCGCCAGCAGCCAAGTCCCTAAGCCCCATGAGCAGTTCTTC; CDR3 protein: CASSQVPKPHEQFF
clone size: -; D gene: TRBD2; J gene: TRBJ2-1; V gene: TRBV27; CDR3 DNA: TGTGCCAGCAGTTTAGGCGGGGGGAACAATGAGCAGTTCTTC; CDR3 protein: CASSLGGGNNEQFF
clone size: -; D gene: TRBD1; J gene: TRBJ2-7; V gene: TRBV5-5; CDR3 DNA: TGTGCCAGCAGCTTGGGGACAGGGTTGTCCTACGAGCAGTACTTC; CDR3 protein: CASSLGTGLSYEQYF
clone size: -; D gene: TRBD1; J gene: TRBJ1-2; V gene: TRBV19; CDR3 DNA: TGTGCCAGTAGTCCTGGACAGGGGATGGTCTATGGCTACACCTTC; CDR3 protein: CASSPGQGMVYGYTF
clone size: -; D gene: -; J gene: TRBJ1-2; V gene: TRBV6-5; CDR3 DNA: TGTGCCAGCAGTTACCGGGGCCTCTATGGCTACACCTTC; CDR3 protein: CASSYRGLYGYTF
clone size: -; D gene: -; J gene: TRBJ2-1; V gene: TRBV7-9; CDR3 DNA: TGTGCCAGCAGCCTCGGATCACCAACCTACAATGAGCGGTTCTTC; CDR3 protein: CASSLGSPTYNERFF
clone size: -; D gene: TRBD2; J gene: TRBJ2-7; V gene: TRBV5-1; CDR3 DNA: TGCGCCAGCAGCTTGGGGCGGGAGGGCTCCTACGAGCAGTACTTC; CDR3 protein: CASSLGREGSYEQYF
clone size: -; D gene: -; J gene: TRBJ2-7; V gene: TRBV4-3; CDR3 DNA: TGCGCCAGCAGCCAAGAGGCGGGACAGTCATACGAGCAGTACTTC; CDR3 protein: CASSQEAGQSYEQYF
clone size: -; D gene: -; J gene: TRBJ2-1; V gene: TRBV11-2; CDR3 DNA: TGTGCCAGCACCTCATCCAATGAGCAGTTCTTC; CDR3 protein: CASTSSNEQFF
clone size: once; D gene: TRBD2; J gene: TRBJ2-3; V gene: TRBV11-3; CDR3 DNA: TGTGCCAGCAGCTCGGGGGGGAGCGGCACAGATACGCAGTATTTT; CDR3 protein: CASSSGGSGTDTQYF
clone size: -; D gene: TRBD2; J gene: TRBJ2-3; V gene: TRBV6-4; CDR3 DNA: TGTGCCAGACCTCTCCAGGGCGGGAGGTCAGATACGCAGTATTTT; CDR3 protein: CARPLQGGRSDTQYF
clone size: -; D gene: -; J gene: TRBJ2-1; V gene: TRBV2; CDR3 DNA: TGTGCCAGCAGGCAGGGCTCCTACAATGAGCAGTTCTTC; CDR3 protein: CASRQGSYNEQFF